This T cell receptor beta chain came from a study of T cell responses to AZD1222 COVID-19 vaccine (dated by TCRdb to the early 2020s). With regard to the full study: AZD1222 recipients given second doses at about 4 weeks or at about 12 weeks were pooled, since spike-specific TCR depth and breadth were not found to differ between the two schedules. TCR sequencing was performed for roughly 240 trial participants, of whom about 210 were given two doses of AZD1222 and 26 were given two doses of MenACWY control vaccine. Trial participants were enrolled by age into subgroups of 18-55, 56-69 and 70-plus years, and about 150, 27 and 61 TCR-sequenced participants, respectively, were included in these subgroups.

The time point label corresponds to: baseline before first vaccination. The vaccinee samples were drawn from two UK trials, COV001 and COV002, one of which was a single-blind randomized controlled phase 2/3 trial testing AZD1222 (ChAdOx1 nCoV-19) in healthy adults. For TCRbeta chain sequencing, PBMC samples from trial participants were taken at day 0 and at day 28 after the second dose. Comment on this clone: Its antigen is not yet known. No base quality information exists; no much larger clone differs at one position.

The CDR3 regions of human TCRbeta chains were subjected to immunosequencing. As for the authors' bioinformatics: TCRs in the repertoires were compared against a reference library of SARS-CoV-2-specific TCRs that had been generated with the MIRA antigen-specificity platform. Breadth was defined as the fraction of unique TCRs that were SARS-CoV-2-associated, and depth was defined as the fraction of total T cells that were SARS-CoV-2-associated. Using the MIRA data, each spike-specific TCR was assigned both to the spike region to which the TCR was reactive and to a CD4 or CD8 class. Log10-transformed breadth and depth values were compared by one-way ANOVA with Sidak's multiple comparisons tests. TCRdb limited this immuneACCESS table to in-frame rearrangements with V and J called. A share of clones is missing; checked studies link under half to unresolved V genes, and the rest is unexplained. That table is the source of V, J and clone size, and D and trimming were worked out from the DNA. This sample lists tens of thousands of clones; 70% to 90% were detected once. The ten largest clones represent 10% to 15% of the sample.

V and J are truncated by 12 bases and 2 bases respectively, leaving an intervening sequence of 16 bases. Sequences KGHDR (CDR1) and SFDVKD (CDR2) are obtained from the germline V gene. The CDR3 covers 13 residues, taking in both the cysteine and the phenylalanine. The DNA shown is the 39-base CDR3, in frame from base 1. Study-wide findings and limitations: No day 14 peak-response samples were available, so repertoires were characterized only after the peak T cell response. Epitopes outside the regions mutated in the B.1.351 and B.1.1.7 variants were reportedly recognized by nearly half of the unique spike-specific TCRs. Conclusions about previously exposed vaccinees were limited because only a handful of AZD1222 recipients were SARS-CoV-2 seropositive at baseline. Spike-specific TCR breadth and depth rose significantly after two AZD1222 doses compared with day 0 and with MenACWY recipients. Participants were mostly white British and included more females than males, and it was suggested by the authors that clonal diversity may have been underestimated. The vaccine-associated CD4 TCRs covered the entire spike protein, and the dominant responses fell in regions 160-218 and 743-854. The 56-69-year group was small, and its depth increase did not reach significance, likely because of low power.

Sequenced here: peripheral blood, sampled on day 0 of AZD1222 vaccination. This clonotype originated in an adult in good health. The sequence links TRBV24-1 to TRBJ2-7; a tentative D call is TRBD1 (6 bases match). The CDR3 in this case is CAPKGGPAYEQYF. The nucleotides are TGTGCCCCAAAAGGGGGTCCCGCCTACGAGCAGTACTTC.